The 21 T cell receptor beta chains below all came from one sample that was sequenced in a study of T cell responses to AZD1222 COVID-19 vaccine. Clones were read by immunoSEQ multiplex PCR, and TCRdb kept only the in-frame ones, dropping some. Of roughly 180,000 clones in the sample, approximately 90% were seen once. This sample comprised peripheral blood, obtained on day 0 of AZD1222 vaccination. Every receptor here comes from an adult in good health.

The chain combines TRBV5-5 with TRBJ1-4; the D gene is possibly TRBD1 (5 bases). CDR1 SGHKS and CDR2 YYEKEE come from the germline V gene (reference sequence). The CDR3 is 13 amino acids. Trimming cost V 4 bases and J 4 bases, with 8 bases left between them. The CDR3 nucleotides read TGTGCCAGCAGCCGGGACCTTAATGAAAAACTGTTTTTT. The encoded protein is CASSRDLNEKLFF. The full variable domain, in which reference TRBV5-5 and TRBJ1-4 provide the parts outside the CDR3, is DAGVTQSPTHLIKTRGQQVTLRCSPISGHKSVSWYQQVLGQGPQFIFQYYEKEERGRGNFPDRFSARQFPNYSSELNVNALLLGDSALYLCASSRDLNEKLFFGSGTQLSVL.

The V and J genes are TRBV28 and TRBJ1-1; tentatively, D is TRBD1 (5 bases). The germline V gene has CDR1 MDHEN and CDR2 SYDVKM. Trimming stripped 6 bases from V and 7 bases from J, with 24 bases between. The CDR3 contains 16 residues. The CDR3 loop reads CASRSPTRSQGFEAFF. The CDR3 DNA reads as TGTGCCAGCAGATCACCAACCCGCAGCCAGGGCTTTGAAGCTTTCTTT. Complete variable domain (other parts from reference TRBV28 and TRBJ1-1): DVKVTQSSRYLVKRTGEKVFLECVQDMDHENMFWYRQDPGLGLRLIYFSYDVKMKEKGDIPEGYSVSREKKERFSLILESASTNQTSMYLCASRSPTRSQGFEAFFGQGTRLTVV.

The V and J genes are TRBV27 and TRBJ1-5; 7 nucleotides agree with TRBD1. Germline-derived CDR1 and CDR2 are MNHEY and SMNVEV (reference sequence). This CDR3 region has 17 residues. V gave up 1 base and J gave up 2 bases; unmatched junction bases: 8. The CDR3 loop reads CASSLLSRQGGNQPQHF. The CDR3 nucleotides are TGTGCCAGCAGTTTATTATCTCGACAGGGTGGCAATCAGCCCCAGCATTTT.

The chain uses TRBV28 and TRBJ1-1; D remains ambiguous. Trimming pared 3 bases from V and 1 base from J, leaving 12 bases between. The CDR3 length is 15 residues. From germline, CDR1 is MDHEN and CDR2 SYDVKM. DNA of the CDR3: TGTGCCAGCAGTTTGGAGGGATCCCAGAACACTGAAGCTTTCTTT. Translation: CASSLEGSQNTEAFF.

The chain combines TRBV6-2 or TRBV6-3 with TRBJ1-6, with 9 bases that match TRBD1. V shed 3 bases, J shed 9 bases, and the junction held 6 bases outside the gene matches. The CDR3 loop spans 15 amino acids. Germline lookup yields CDR1 MNHEY and CDR2 SVGEGT. CDR3 bases: TGTGCCAGCAGTTATGAGGGACAGGGTTTTTCACCCCTCCACTTT. It specifies CASSYEGQGFSPLHF.

This clone was picked up one time. The sample contains more than one DNA sequence encoding this CDR3. This chain connects TRBV12-3 or TRBV12-4 to TRBJ2-5; D gene uncertain. The CDR3 extends over 11 amino acids. Trimming removed 6 bases at V and 1 base at J, with 3 bases between. CDR3 DNA: TGTGCCAGCAGGTCCCAAGAGACCCAGTACTTC. This translates into CASRSQETQYF.

The count of this clone is one. The chain links TRBV5-1 to TRBJ2-3, with a tentative D call TRBD1 (5 bases). From germline, CDR1 is SGHRS and CDR2 YFSETQ. This CDR3 contains 14 residues. V was cut by 3 bases and J by 2 bases, with 10 bases left in between. CDR3 bases: TGCGCCAGCAGCTCCCGACAGACCACAGATACGCAGTATTTT. Its translation is CASSSRQTTDTQYF.

The chain carries TRBV9 and TRBJ1-5, with D perhaps TRBD1 (5 bases). CDR3 length: 15 amino acids. Germline V gene sequence: CDR1 SGDLS, CDR2 YYNGEE. V was clipped by 0 bases and J by 6 bases, with 13 bases between them. In nucleotides, the CDR3 is TGTGCCAGCAGCGTAGGCGGCAGGGAGGGTCAGCCCCAGCATTTT. Translation: CASSVGGREGQPQHF.

The genes are TRBV30 and TRBJ2-5; D is ambiguous. Trimming left V 1 base short and J 4 bases short, with 4 bases between. The CDR3 is made up of 11 amino acids. The V gene's germline CDR1 is GTSNPN and CDR2 SVGIG (reference sequence). Here the CDR3 reads CAWSATETQYF. The CDR3 DNA reads TGTGCCTGGAGTGCGACAGAGACCCAGTACTTC.

The chain uses TRBV6-5 and TRBJ2-7; 9 bases match TRBD2. CDR1 is MNHEY and CDR2 is SVGAGI in the germline V gene. This CDR3 region has 14 residues. V dropped 8 bases and J dropped 4; count of bases not matched to a gene: 9. CDR3 sequence reads: CASFPTSGNYEQYF. CDR3 in DNA: TGTGCCAGCTTCCCGACTAGCGGTAATTACGAGCAGTACTTC.

The gene calls are TRBV11-2 and TRBJ1-2, with D maybe TRBD1 (5 bases). Germline loops: CDR1 SGHAT, CDR2 FQNNGV. This CDR3 is 17 amino acids long. Deletions cut 2 bases from V and 4 bases from J, with 20 bases between. The CDR3 here is CASSLNSLPGGIYGYTF. In nucleotides, the CDR3 is TGTGCCAGCAGCTTAAATTCTCTCCCCGGGGGAATCTATGGCTACACCTTC.

This CDR3 reads CASKTAGSPLHF. The CDR3 DNA is TGTGCCAGTAAAACGGCAGGCTCACCCCTCCACTTT. V usage is TRBV19 and J usage is TRBJ1-6; D unresolved. V was pared by 7 bases and J by 10 bases, with 11 bases between. The CDR3 totals 12 residues. Germline V gives CDR1 LNHDA, CDR2 SQIVND (reference sequence).

V is TRBV5-1 and J is TRBJ2-7; D remains ambiguous. This CDR3 comprises 14 residues. The germline CDR1 and CDR2 sequences are SGHRS and YFSETQ. Trimming pared 0 bases from V and 5 bases from J, leaving 12 bases between. CDR3 region: CASSLASVVDEQYF. CDR3 sequence (DNA): TGCGCCAGCAGCTTGGCTTCGGTTGTCGACGAGCAGTACTTC.

The V and J genes are TRBV18 and TRBJ1-1; 8 bases agree with TRBD1. Germline trimming cut 3 bases from V and 3 bases from J; bases unmatched to any gene: 6. CDR3 length equals 15 residues. The V gene's germline CDR1 is KGHSH and CDR2 LQKENI. CDR3 DNA sequence: TGTGCCAGCTCACCTTCACAGGGGGGAGACACTGAAGCTTTCTTT. Its protein is CASSPSQGGDTEAFF.

The CDR3 sequence: CASSLGSGAIEQYF. CDR3 nucleotides: TGTGCCAGCAGCTTAGGGTCCGGGGCAATCGAGCAGTACTTC. The V call is TRBV7-9, the J call TRBJ2-7, with D possibly called TRBD1 or TRBD2 (5 bases each). Trimming stripped 1 base from V and 6 bases from J, with 13 bases between. CDR3 size: 14 residues. The germline V gene has CDR1 SEHNR and CDR2 FQNEAQ (reference sequence).

The CDR3 reads CASSVELGRADTQYF. CDR3 nucleotide sequence: TGTGCCAGCAGCGTAGAGCTGGGTCGGGCAGATACGCAGTATTTT. This chain uses TRBV9 with TRBJ2-3; D is uncertain. CDR1 SGDLS and CDR2 YYNGEE come from the germline V gene. Trimming stripped 0 bases from V and 4 bases from J, with 12 bases between. The CDR3 runs to 15 residues.

V and J are TRBV6-4 and TRBJ1-5, with D unresolved. The CDR3 consists of 13 residues. With 3 bases removed from V and 4 bases from J, the gap between germline ends came to 7 bases. Germline-derived CDR1 and CDR2 are MRHNA and SNTAGT. The CDR3 coding sequence is TGTGCCAGCAGTGATAGGGTAAATCAGCCCCAGCATTTT. Translating it yields CASSDRVNQPQHF.

V and J are TRBV10-3 and TRBJ2-7; 10 bases agree with TRBD2. V lost 4 bases and J lost 4; bases outside the gene matches: 7. The CDR3 has 15 residues. Germline CDR1 reads ENHRY; CDR2 reads SYGVKD. CDR3 loop: CAISGASGRAYEQYF. The CDR3 DNA sequence: TGTGCCATCAGTGGAGCGAGCGGGAGGGCTTACGAGCAGTACTTC.

The chain joins TRBV4-3 to TRBJ1-6; D possibly corresponds to TRBD1 (5 bases). The V and J ends lost 3 bases and 8 bases respectively, with 8 bases between them. This CDR3 contains 13 residues. Germline-derived CDR1 and CDR2 are LGHNA and YSLEER. The CDR3 coding sequence is TGCGCCAGCAGCCAGGGACGAGATTCACCCCTCCACTTT. This codes for CASSQGRDSPLHF.

The chain combines TRBV6-2 or TRBV6-3 with TRBJ2-3; D call uncertain. V was trimmed by 2 bases and J by 6 bases, leaving 9 bases between them. The CDR3 covers 13 residues. Germline loops: CDR1 MNHEY, CDR2 SVGEGT. CDR3 amino acids: CASSYRMGDTQYF. The CDR3 region has the DNA TGTGCCAGCAGTTACCGTATGGGCGATACGCAGTATTTT.

V gene TRBV4-1 combines with J gene TRBJ2-7; D unresolved. The CDR3 length is 16 residues. Trimming took 2 bases from V and 3 from J, leaving 17 bases between them. Per the germline V gene, CDR1 is MGHRA and CDR2 is YSYEKL. The CDR3 spells CASSQIGGRRFYEQYF. CDR3 in DNA: TGCGCCAGCAGCCAAATCGGTGGCAGGCGATTCTACGAGCAGTACTTC.